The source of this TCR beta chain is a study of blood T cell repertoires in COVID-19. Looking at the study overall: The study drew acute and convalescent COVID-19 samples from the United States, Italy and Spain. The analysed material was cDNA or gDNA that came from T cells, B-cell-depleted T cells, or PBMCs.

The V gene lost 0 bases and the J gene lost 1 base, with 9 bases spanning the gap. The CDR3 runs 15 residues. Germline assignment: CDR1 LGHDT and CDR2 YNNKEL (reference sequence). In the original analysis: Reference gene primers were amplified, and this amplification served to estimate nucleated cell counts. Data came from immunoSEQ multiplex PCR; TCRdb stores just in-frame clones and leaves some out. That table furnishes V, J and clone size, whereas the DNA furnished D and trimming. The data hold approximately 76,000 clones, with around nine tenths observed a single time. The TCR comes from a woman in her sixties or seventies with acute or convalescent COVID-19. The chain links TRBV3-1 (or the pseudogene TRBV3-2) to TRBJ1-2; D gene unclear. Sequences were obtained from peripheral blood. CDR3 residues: CASSQDPADNYGYTF. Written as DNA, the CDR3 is TGTGCCAGCAGCCAAGATCCGGCGGATAACTATGGCTACACCTTC.